This TCR beta chain was profiled in a study of T cell clones after liver transplantation. Study context: Third-party-reactive TCRbeta sequences from pre-transplant mixed lymphocyte reactions served as antigen-independent comparators.

Study-wide results and caveats: Post-transplant, graft-donor-reactive CD4 TCRbeta sequences in blood dropped significantly in most of the 8 subjects. Compared with third party-reactive sequences, donor-reactive ones declined more, independent of withdrawal success.

The CDR3 spans 12 residues. CDR1 and CDR2 from the germline V gene are LNHDA and SQIVND (reference sequence). This clone has ten or more counts. Its antigen remains unidentified. A junction boundary mismatches the germline segment, possibly from a read error. The protocol was immunoSEQ multiplex PCR, while the TCRdb copy is restricted to in-frame clones and leaves out a portion. Here the sample spans some 20,000 clones, around 81% being singletons. Sorting of unstimulated PBMCs yielded separate CD3+CD4+ and CD3+CD8+ fractions. The receptor was isolated from a human patient who received a liver transplant. The graft donor may have contributed some T cells. The V call is TRBV19, the J call TRBJ2-2; no clear D. The sequenced sample was CD8+ T cells from blood, obtained 48 to 50 months after liver transplant. The CDR3 loop is CASRIETGELFF. In DNA form, the CDR3 reads TGTGCCAGTAGAATAGAAACCGGGGAGCTGTTTTTT.